Sequencing of this TCR beta chain was carried out in a study of regulatory T cells in long-lasting Graves disease (dated by TCRdb to the early 2020s). Background on the whole study: In the newly diagnosed Graves' disease group, patients had been taking antithyroid drugs for less than 3 months. This study used TCR sequencing and RNA sequencing of peripheral blood to compare persistent Graves' disease patients against newly diagnosed Graves' disease patients. The study was registered as a clinical trial and conducted in China. A total of around 35 samples were covered by TCR sequencing, comprising some 13 persistent and about 20 newly diagnosed Graves' disease patients.

From the germline V gene, CDR1 is SGHDT and CDR2 is YYEEEE. The V end gives up 6 bases and the J end 6 bases, leaving 9 bases in the junction not matched to a gene. From cysteine to phenylalanine, the CDR3 is 14 amino acids long. Kept here is only the CDR3 DNA, which spans 42 bases and is read in frame from base 1. Library construction relied on multiplex PCR. The data were produced on an Illumina HiSeq 4000. CDR3 regions were amplified by Arm-PCR with iRepertoire HTBI primers to construct TCR beta libraries. Before sequencing, the PCR products went through gel purification. The study's own analysis went as follows. Gene usage analysis of CDR3 amino acid clonotypes used the approximately 62 TRBV and more than 13 TRBJ segments found across samples. Filtered high-quality paired reads were merged into contigs using COPE and FqMerger. BLAST was used to align contigs to IMGT TRBV, TRBD and TRBJ reference genes, with CDR3 defined following IMGT. Any clonotype with a frequency above 0.1% was counted as a highly expanded clone. Repertoire diversity was measured by Shannon entropy, and V-J evenness by the Gini coefficient. Clonotypes shared by more than one individual were considered public. TCRdb applied fastp at Q25 and MiXCR to the public reads, then kept only in-frame beta chains. Rows with a matching CDR3 protein are joined into one entry that keeps the most common DNA and genes. The V and J calls were determined by TCRdb, not by the authors. The sample includes some 410,000 distinct CDR3 sequences, with about a sixth observed a single time. The ten largest clonotypes hold about 10% of the sample.

The sample's time point, from its label and the paper: newly diagnosed GD, antithyroid drugs for less than 3 months. For both TCR sequencing and RNA sequencing, RNA was extracted from PBMCs in TRIzol. The diagnosis of Graves' disease followed American Thyroid Association guidelines. Recruitment of patients was carried out at an endocrinology department in Xi'an, China. Each patient gave approximately 9 milliliters of peripheral blood, collected in an EDTA anticoagulant tube. Ficoll Paque Plus density gradient separation was used to isolate PBMCs, and no additional T cell sorting was done. An Agilent 2100 Bioanalyzer and agarose gel were used to check RNA quality, while a NanoDrop 2000 measured RNA concentration. This clonotype was seen a few times. The target of this receptor is not known. No much larger clone is present one base from it, and per-base qualities are unavailable. What the study reported, not specific to this receptor: Sequencing and analysis were restricted to the TCR beta chain. Persistent patients shared more public clonotypes among themselves (fewer than 3,000) than newly diagnosed patients did (roughly 910). Persistent Graves' disease patients showed lower TCR Shannon entropy and fewer highly expanded clones than newly diagnosed patients, suggesting clonal expansion. The authors noted that the small sample size was a limitation that may lower accuracy. Because the primary lesion, thyroid tissue, could not be accessed, the study looked at peripheral blood alone. Preferential use of TRBV28, TRBJ1-2 and TRBJ2-5 was observed in persistent disease, whereas TRBV20-1 and TRBJ2-1 were favored in newly diagnosed disease.

The data were also submitted as part of a second study, on T cells in Graves' hyperthyroidism and ophthalmopathy. The second study's paper adds: Stable Graves' hyperthyroidism was defined as no progression to ophthalmopathy during 18 months of follow-up. Hyperthyroidism patients were newly diagnosed, with disease duration under 2 months, and aged 18 to 65 years. Exclusion was applied to patients with uncontrolled infections, other autoimmune diseases, pregnancy or lactation. Diagnoses were based on clinical symptoms, serum thyroxine and TRAb, thyroid ultrasound and orbital computed tomography. A first-round RT-PCR of the TCR CDR3 used the HTBI primer set with the Qiagen OneStep RT-PCR kit. Most expanded thyroid clonotypes (frequency above 0.001) were also detected in blood, a finding suggesting that blood repertoires may reflect thyroid immune responses. Ophthalmopathy was separated from stable hyperthyroidism by a 13 V-J signature model, with just over 85% sensitivity and about 81% specificity obtained in cross-validation and 80%/75% obtained in testing. In validation, the model predicted progression to ophthalmopathy with approximately 69% sensitivity and about 72% specificity, a median of about six months before onset. To identify TCR V-J signatures that set the groups apart, the researchers used a discovery cohort of about a hundred patients, made up of 43 with Graves' ophthalmopathy and about 59 with stable Graves' hyperthyroidism. Whether ophthalmopathy could be predicted prospectively was tested in an independent validation cohort made up of about 20 hyperthyroidism patients plus 17 patients who later progressed to ophthalmopathy. The roughly 100 discovery patients were randomly split 7:3 into training and test sets. The study also compared thyroid tissue and blood T-cell repertoires from over 5 Graves' hyperthyroidism patients. After blood sampling, hyperthyroidism patients were treated with methimazole at a starting dose of 30 mg daily, and ophthalmopathy patients were treated with high-dose intravenous methylprednisolone. Libraries were constructed in a second round of multiplex PCR, after which size selection and purification were performed. Paired-end sequencing of the libraries was performed with 100 bp reads on an Illumina HiSeq2000. SOAPnuke was used to process the raw data, with reads discarded if the reads contained adapters or uncalled bases, had a mean Phred below 15, or lacked an exact constant-primer or identifier match. COPE v1.2.5 was used to merge high-quality paired reads, and clonotypes were defined as unique nucleotide sequences. MiTCR v1.1 was used to align clonotypes to the IMGT TRBV, TRBD and TRBJ reference segments. Only V-J combinations with frequency above 0.0001, covering 99% to 99.2% of repertoires, were analysed. A TCS score was defined as the ratio between F50 (clonal expansion) and ExV (chaos), using BLOSUM62-based TCRdist between CDR3 peptides within each V-J. Welch's t-statistics and random forest reduced around 520 V-J features to 10 to 15, which were used in a naive Bayes classifier (R e1071). Sample size was not statistically predetermined, and blinding of investigators to group allocation was not performed. The paper describes TCR Vbeta CDR3 sequencing of about 140 peripheral blood samples, made up of 43 ophthalmopathy patients, roughly 80 hyperthyroidism patients and some 17 progressor patients.

The clonotype comes from a woman aged 30 to 39 with Graves disease. Donor details come from another sample of the same person, matched by shared clones. In this chain, TRBV5-6 is recombined with TRBJ2-7; 10 junctional bases match TRBD1. Sequencing used peripheral blood mononuclear cells (PBMCs), obtained at new diagnosis, from a patient treated with antithyroid drugs. DNA sequence: TGTGCCAGCACCCTAGCGACAGGGGGCCGCGAGCAGTACTTC. Protein translation: CASTLATGGREQYF.